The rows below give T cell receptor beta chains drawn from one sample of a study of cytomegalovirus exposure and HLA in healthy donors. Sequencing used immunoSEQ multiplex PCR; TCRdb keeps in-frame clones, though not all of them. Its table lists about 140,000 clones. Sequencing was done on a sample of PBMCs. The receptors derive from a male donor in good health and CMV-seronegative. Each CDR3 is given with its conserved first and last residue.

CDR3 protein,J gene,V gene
CATRGGYYGYTF,TRBJ1-2,TRBV19
CASAVRGGEETQYF,TRBJ2-5,TRBV18
CASSFDGNGYTF,TRBJ1-2,TRBV7-2
CASSEGDWGSYNEQFF,TRBJ2-1,TRBV19
CASSPRGNEKLFF,TRBJ1-4,TRBV6-1
CASSFSGSSYNEQFF,TRBJ2-1,TRBV5-1
CASSQTSGAAETQYF,TRBJ2-5,TRBV7-2
CASSQVGVTDTQYF,TRBJ2-3,TRBV4-2
CASSSLWGGAKETQYF,TRBJ2-5,TRBV7-6
CSVELQGAPYNEQFF,TRBJ2-1,TRBV29-1
CASSLRSYPYNEQFF,TRBJ2-1,TRBV7-9
CASGSGYLQYF,TRBJ2-5,TRBV7-9
CASSQANLRQETQYF,TRBJ2-5,TRBV14
CASSIDSSGSGYEQYF,TRBJ2-7,TRBV19
CARDIRSTGGNTIYF,TRBJ1-3,TRBV5-7
CASSLEGGPGGELFF,TRBJ2-2,TRBV7-8
CASRMGGVDTGELFF,TRBJ2-2,TRBV27
CASSPPSGRRKETQYF,TRBJ2-5,TRBV18
CASSSSGVSNQPQHF,TRBJ1-5,TRBV6-5
CASSQDRGGGTDTQYF,TRBJ2-3,TRBV4-3
CASTRENTEAFF,TRBJ1-1,TRBV6-6
CASSKTQGTGIKGTPYEQYF,TRBJ2-7,TRBV18
CSVVSGSSESNQPQHF,TRBJ1-5,TRBV29-1
CAWTGLAGVRGTDTQYF,TRBJ2-3,TRBV30
CSVETSGRGKTTQYF,TRBJ2-3,TRBV29-1
CAWSVGQGTYNEQFF,TRBJ2-1,TRBV30
CASSIADTQYF,TRBJ2-3,TRBV19
CASSSGTGIEAFF,TRBJ1-1,TRBV7-9
CASSLGGAAGNTIYF,TRBJ1-3,TRBV5-6
CASSALGVGTEAFF,TRBJ1-1,TRBV6-5
CASRSAEGRGGELFF,TRBJ2-2,TRBV6-5
CASSLQTGVSYEQYF,TRBJ2-7,TRBV27
CASSASGTSGSLNF,TRBJ2-7,TRBV25-1
CASSFGQGAVQPQHF,TRBJ1-5,TRBV19
CASSSLLSRGRGQGWPNEKLFF,TRBJ1-4,TRBV28
CASSQDRKAGQPQHF,TRBJ1-5,TRBV4-3
CASSPVRLAGGSANEQFF,TRBJ2-1,TRBV18
CASRPGGLSEKLFF,TRBJ1-4,TRBV12-2
CSVIRGWSGELFF,TRBJ2-2,TRBV29-1
CASSIQGTGNTIYF,TRBJ1-3,TRBV2
CAHGDGAEAFF,TRBJ1-1,TRBV30
CASRSGTRNEQFF,TRBJ2-1,TRBV2
CASSSIIRLAGEHTDTQYF,TRBJ2-3,TRBV13
CASSSIPTRGNEQFF,TRBJ2-1,TRBV9
CASSPKQGATTEAFF,TRBJ1-1,TRBV18
CASSVAGQGYEQYF,TRBJ2-7,TRBV9
CAWSPSPLAGVLDEQFF,TRBJ2-1,TRBV30
CASSVALRGQETQYF,TRBJ2-5,TRBV9
CASSDRGKPDGYTF,TRBJ1-2,TRBV2